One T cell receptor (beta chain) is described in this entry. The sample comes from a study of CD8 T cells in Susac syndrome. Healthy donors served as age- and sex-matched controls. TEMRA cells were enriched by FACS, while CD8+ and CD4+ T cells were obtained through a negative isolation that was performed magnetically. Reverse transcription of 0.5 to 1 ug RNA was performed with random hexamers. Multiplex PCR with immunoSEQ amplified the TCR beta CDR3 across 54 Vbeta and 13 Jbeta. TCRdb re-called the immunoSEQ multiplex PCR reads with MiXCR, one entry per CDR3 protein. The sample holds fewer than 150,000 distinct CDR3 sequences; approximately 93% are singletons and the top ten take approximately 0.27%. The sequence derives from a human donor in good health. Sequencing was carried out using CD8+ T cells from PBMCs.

CDR3 coding DNA: TGTGCCTGGAGCGACACCGGACAGGGGGCGGGAGAGACCCAGTACTTC. This encodes CAWSDTGQGAGETQYF. V is TRBV30 and J is TRBJ2-5; 11 nucleotides line up with TRBD1. This CDR3 region has 16 residues. Germline V CDR1 and CDR2: GTSNPN, SVGIG (reference sequence). V shed 3 bases and J 4 bases; nucleotides not matched to a gene: 10.